The 32 T cell receptor beta chains below all came from one sample that was sequenced in a study of blood T cell repertoires in COVID-19. The method was immunoSEQ multiplex PCR; TCRdb's version includes in-frame clones alone and lacks a portion of them. The profile shows about 220,000 clones, approximately 78% of them singletons. Input material: peripheral blood. Receptors were obtained from an older woman with COVID-19, enrolled during active disease.

The rearrangement joins TRBV29-1 to TRBJ2-2; 8 nucleotides align to TRBD1. CDR3 size: 13 residues. J was trimmed by 3 bases and V by 7 bases; bases with no gene match: 4. Germline assignment: CDR1 SQVTM and CDR2 ANQGSEA. The CDR3 is CSGGQVDTGELFF. The CDR3, as DNA: TGCAGCGGGGGACAGGTCGACACCGGGGAGCTGTTTTTT.

V usage is TRBV6-5 and J usage is TRBJ1-3; a weak D match, TRBD1 (6 bases). CDR3 length: 15 amino acids. Trimming removed 7 bases at V and 0 bases at J, with 13 bases between. CDR1 and CDR2 (germline): MNHEY, SVGAGI. CDR3 coding DNA: TGTGCCAGCACCCGGGGAGGGGGCTCTGGAAACACCATATATTTT. Translating it yields CASTRGGGSGNTIYF.

J is TRBJ2-3 and V is TRBV21-1; the table's D call, TRBD1, has no DNA check behind it. TRBV21-1 is assigned pseudogene status. This CDR3 region has 16 residues. The CDR3 sequence is CASSKALNRDTDTQYF. The CDR3 DNA is TGTGCCAGCAGCAAAGCGCTCAACAGGGACACAGATACGCAGTATTTT.

The sample holds a few counts of this clone. The rearrangement links TRBV14 to TRBJ1-2, with 8 bases matching TRBD1. The CDR3 contains 15 residues. From germline, CDR1 is SGHDN and CDR2 FVKESK. J gave up 4 bases and V 4 bases, and 8 bases lay outside the gene matches. The CDR3 DNA sequence: TGTGCCAGCAGCCGATCAACAGGGGGTGGCTATGGCTACACCTTC. As protein: CASSRSTGGGYGYTF.

This rearrangement joins TRBV7-6 to TRBJ2-1; 7 nucleotides match TRBD2. Germline V gene sequence: CDR1 SGHVS, CDR2 FNYEAQ. V shed 1 base, J shed 0 bases, and the junction held 6 bases outside the gene matches. The CDR3 runs 17 residues. Here the CDR3 DNA reads TGTGCCAGCAGCTTAGTAGCGGGCGGGGCCTCCTACAATGAGCAGTTCTTC. This translates into CASSLVAGGASYNEQFF.

V usage is TRBV30 and J usage is TRBJ1-1; D perhaps matches TRBD1 (5 bases). CDR1 and CDR2 (germline): GTSNPN, SVGIG (reference sequence). V lost 7 bases, J lost 3 bases, and 12 bases lay in between. This CDR3 has 12 residues. Here the CDR3 DNA reads TGTGCCTCGACCGGGGGGTACACTGAAGCTTTCTTT. It translates to CASTGGYTEAFF.

V gene TRBV19 combines with J gene TRBJ2-1, with D perhaps TRBD2 (5 bases). Germline-derived CDR1 and CDR2 are LNHDA and SQIVND (reference sequence). Trimming stripped 8 bases from V and 2 bases from J, with 13 bases between. The CDR3 consists of 14 residues. The CDR3 DNA follows: TGTGCCAGTCCCCCTAGCAGTCCCTACAATGAGCAGTTCTTC. Residues: CASPPSSPYNEQFF. Full variable domain (remainder filled in from reference TRBV19 and TRBJ2-1): DGGITQSPKYLFRKEGQNVTLSCEQNLNHDAMYWYRQDPGQGLRLIYYSQIVNDFQKGDIAEGYSVSREKKESFPLTVTSAQKNPTAFYLCASPPSSPYNEQFFGPGTRLTVL.

This clone was found a few times. This chain joins TRBV3-1 (or the pseudogene TRBV3-2) and TRBJ1-1, with TRBD1 as a possible D gene (6 bases). The CDR3 sequence is 13 residues long. V was cut by 4 bases and J by 8 bases, with 14 bases left in between. The germline CDR1 and CDR2 sequences are LGHDT and YNNKEL (reference sequence). This chain's CDR3 is CASSPGQTGEAFF. In nucleotides, the CDR3 is TGTGCCAGCAGCCCCGGACAGACGGGGGAAGCTTTCTTT.

This clone has just one count. The chain uses TRBV30 and TRBJ2-7; D possibly corresponds to TRBD2 (5 bases). The CDR3 has 12 amino acids. The V gene's germline CDR1 is GTSNPN and CDR2 SVGIG (reference sequence). V lost 8 bases to trimming and J lost 3 bases, with 14 bases between them. In DNA form, the CDR3 reads TGTGCCCCCGGAGCGGACCTCTACGAGCAGTACTTC. Amino acid sequence: CAPGADLYEQYF.

The V and J genes are TRBV18 and TRBJ1-2; 11 bases map to TRBD1. Germline loops: CDR1 KGHSH, CDR2 LQKENI. This CDR3 contains 17 residues. Unmatched junction bases numbered 15, after V lost 4 bases and J lost 8 bases. The CDR3 DNA reads TGTGCCAGCTCACTCCGTTGGACAGGGGGCGAACGAGGAGGCTACACCTTC. Its translation: CASSLRWTGGERGGYTF.

In DNA form, the CDR3 reads TGTGCCAGCAGCATAGAAGGGACTTGGGAGACCCAGTACTTC. Its protein is CASSIEGTWETQYF. The chain recombines TRBV7-9 with TRBJ2-5; a possible D gene is TRBD2 (6 bases). The CDR3 contains 14 residues. The V end was cut by 5 bases, the J end by 5 bases, with 15 bases between. CDR1 SEHNR and CDR2 FQNEAQ come from the germline V gene (reference sequence).

This clone was seen once. The chain carries TRBV5-4 and TRBJ1-2, with 7 positions matching TRBD1. The length of the CDR3 is 14 residues. Per germline, CDR1 SGHNT and CDR2 YYREEE (reference sequence). V trimming: 0 bases; J trimming: 3 bases; junction bases outside the gene matches: 2. The CDR3 reads CASSLVRGYYGYTF. The CDR3 DNA is TGTGCCAGCAGCTTGGTCAGGGGGTACTATGGCTACACCTTC.

In this sample, this clone turned up many times. The gene calls are TRBV28 and TRBJ2-5; tentative D call: TRBD1 (6 bases). This CDR3 is built from 16 residues. The V end was cut by 2 bases, the J end by 5 bases, with 18 bases between. Germline CDR1 reads MDHEN; CDR2 reads SYDVKM. The CDR3: CASSLLEITGLETQYF. The CDR3 nucleotides are TGTGCCAGCAGTTTACTCGAAATAACAGGGTTGGAGACCCAGTACTTC. Complete variable domain (other parts from reference TRBV28 and TRBJ2-5): DVKVTQSSRYLVKRTGEKVFLECVQDMDHENMFWYRQDPGLGLRLIYFSYDVKMKEKGDIPEGYSVSREKKERFSLILESASTNQTSMYLCASSLLEITGLETQYFGPGTRLLVL.

The chain carries TRBV7-8 and TRBJ2-5; D might be TRBD1 (5 bases). Germline lookup yields CDR1 SGHVS and CDR2 FQNEAQ. Trimming shortened V by 7 bases and J by 5 bases, and 20 bases separated the two germline ends. The CDR3 is made up of 15 amino acids. In nucleotides, the CDR3 is TGTGCCAGCAACCCGGACATCCTAAATGGGGAGACCCAGTACTTC. Translating gives CASNPDILNGETQYF.

In its sample, this clone was seen once. The rearrangement joins TRBV9 to TRBJ2-1, with D tentatively TRBD2 (5 bases). The V end was cut by 0 bases, the J end by 2 bases, with 21 bases between. Germline assignment: CDR1 SGDLS and CDR2 YYNGEE. The CDR3 spans 19 residues. The CDR3 reads CASSVGDAGIRGTYNEQFF. The DNA for the CDR3 is TGTGCCAGCAGCGTAGGGGATGCCGGGATTAGAGGTACCTACAATGAGCAGTTCTTC.

This clone was picked up a small number of times. CDR3 sequence (DNA): TGTGCCAGCAGTTACCGCGGACAGCTTAACACCGGGGAGCTGTTTTTT. It translates to CASSYRGQLNTGELFF. The V and J genes are TRBV6-5 and TRBJ2-2; a possible D gene is TRBD1 (6 bases). This CDR3 comprises 16 residues. Trimming shortened V by 2 bases and J by 2 bases, and 12 bases separated the two germline ends. In germline, CDR1 is MNHEY, CDR2 SVGAGI.

This clone was counted ten times or more. The chain combines TRBV30 with TRBJ1-5; TRBD1 matches at 7 bases. Germline V gene lookup returns CDR1 GTSNPN and CDR2 SVGIG (reference sequence). V shed 2 bases and J 7 bases; nucleotides not matched to a gene: 14. The CDR3 is 16 residues long. The CDR3 bases are TGTGCCTGGAGTCCGAAGACAGGAGGGGGCCGACAGCCCCAGCATTTT. Amino acids: CAWSPKTGGGRQPQHF.

J is TRBJ2-7 and V is TRBV9, with TRBD1 identical over 7 bases. Germline V gene data show CDR1 as SGDLS and CDR2 as YYNGEE. The CDR3 contains 14 residues. With 4 bases clipped from V and 3 bases from J, the junction kept 7 bases outside the gene matches. This CDR3 is CASSPGTASYEQYF. The CDR3 bases are TGTGCCAGCAGCCCGGGGACAGCTAGCTACGAGCAGTACTTC.

The gene calls are TRBV7-2 and TRBJ2-1; 10 bases are shared with TRBD2. The CDR3 contains 15 residues. V gave up 3 bases and J gave up 7 bases; unmatched junction bases: 6. CDR1 SGHTA and CDR2 FQGNSA come from the germline V gene. CDR3 coding DNA: TGTGCCAGCAGCTTTTATACTAGCGGGATAAATGAGCAGTTCTTC. It specifies CASSFYTSGINEQFF.

This chain uses TRBV19 with TRBJ1-5; 7 positions agree with TRBD1. Germline CDR1 reads LNHDA; CDR2 reads SQIVND (reference sequence). CDR3 length equals 15 residues. V shed 3 bases and J 12 bases; nucleotides not matched to a gene: 14. The CDR3 loop is CASSILGSGTVRQHF. The CDR3 region has the DNA TGTGCCAGTAGTATTTTAGGCTCCGGGACAGTGCGCCAGCATTTT.

This chain links TRBV19 with TRBJ2-2; D perhaps matches TRBD2 (6 bases). Trimming left V 4 bases short and J 5 bases short, with 14 bases between. The CDR3 has 15 amino acids. Germline loops: CDR1 LNHDA, CDR2 SQIVND (reference sequence). Written as DNA, the CDR3 is TGTGCCAGTAGTAGAGCGGGCCTTCCTACCGGGGAGCTGTTTTTT. The encoded protein is CASSRAGLPTGELFF.

This clone appeared once. The chain links TRBV27 to TRBJ1-1, with D unclear. Trimming took off 5 bases at V and 1 base at J, with 8 bases between the two ends. Germline CDR1 is MNHEY and CDR2 is SMNVEV (reference sequence). The CDR3 extends over 13 amino acids. This CDR3 is CASSPNKNTEAFF. The CDR3 bases are TGTGCCAGCAGTCCCAACAAGAACACTGAAGCTTTCTTT.

V is TRBV3-1 (or the pseudogene TRBV3-2) and J is TRBJ1-1; no firm D call. CDR3 length equals 14 residues. From germline, CDR1 is LGHDT and CDR2 YNNKEL (reference sequence). Between the trimmed V and J ends, which lost 2 bases and 4 bases, there was a span of 11 bases. The CDR3 DNA sequence: TGTGCCAGCAGCCAATACGACGCGGGCACTGAAGCTTTCTTT. Protein sequence: CASSQYDAGTEAFF.

The chain is built from TRBV5-1 and TRBJ2-7; 8 bases agree with TRBD2. CDR1 is SGHRS and CDR2 is YFSETQ in the germline V gene. The CDR3 contains 15 residues. V dropped 0 bases and J dropped 5; count of bases not matched to a gene: 7. CDR3 protein: CASSLAAGVSDEQYF. In DNA, the CDR3 is TGCGCCAGCAGCTTGGCAGCGGGAGTAAGTGACGAGCAGTACTTC.

The rearrangement joins TRBV20-1 to TRBJ2-7; a weak D match, TRBD1 (6 bases). This CDR3 comprises 12 residues. The V gene's germline CDR1 is DFQATT and CDR2 SNEGSKA (reference sequence). The V end was cut by 6 bases, the J end by 5 bases, with 14 bases between. Here the CDR3 DNA reads TGCAGTGCAAGTTTACAGGGAAACGAGCAGTACTTC. This encodes CSASLQGNEQYF.

The chain couples TRBV4-3 to TRBJ2-3; 10 bases are a match to TRBD2. J lost 2 bases, V lost 5 bases, and 7 bases had no gene match. CDR3 length: 16 residues. Germline-derived CDR1 and CDR2 are LGHNA and YSLEER. CDR3 loop: CASSSLLAGNTDTQYF. DNA for the CDR3: TGCGCCAGCAGCTCATTACTAGCGGGAAACACAGATACGCAGTATTTT.

The gene calls are TRBV29-1 and TRBJ1-2; D is possibly TRBD1 (5 bases). CDR1 SQVTM and CDR2 ANQGSEA come from the germline V gene. CDR3 length: 14 residues. Between the trimmed V and J ends, which lost 7 bases and 0 bases, there was a span of 15 bases. This CDR3 is CSASQGLSNYGYTF. CDR3 nucleotides: TGCAGCGCAAGTCAGGGTCTTTCTAACTATGGCTACACCTTC.

This chain connects TRBV7-2 to TRBJ2-1; 7 nucleotides agree with TRBD1. The CDR3 runs to 14 residues. Per the germline V gene, CDR1 is SGHTA and CDR2 is FQGNSA. V lost 3 bases, J lost 1 base, and 0 bases stayed unmatched. CDR3 region: CASSLGQSYNEQFF. CDR3 in DNA: TGTGCCAGCAGCTTGGGACAGTCCTACAATGAGCAGTTCTTC.

The sample holds a few counts of this clone. The V and J genes are TRBV19 and TRBJ1-1; D is unresolved. CDR1 is LNHDA, CDR2 SQIVND, per germline (reference sequence). The length of the CDR3 is 14 residues. The ends were cut back, 5 bases at V and 0 bases at J, with 10 bases in the middle. The CDR3 DNA is TGTGCCAGTAGTCTTCCGAGGGTGAACACTGAAGCTTTCTTT. Translating it yields CASSLPRVNTEAFF. Full variable domain (remainder filled in from reference TRBV19 and TRBJ1-1): DGGITQSPKYLFRKEGQNVTLSCEQNLNHDAMYWYRQDPGQGLRLIYYSQIVNDFQKGDIAEGYSVSREKKESFPLTVTSAQKNPTAFYLCASSLPRVNTEAFFGQGTRLTVV.

V and J are TRBV13 and TRBJ1-1, with 7 bases lining up with TRBD1. Trimming cost V 3 bases and J 5 bases; bases outside gene matches: 9. Germline CDR1 and CDR2: PRHDT and FYEKMQ (reference sequence). The CDR3 is 15 residues long. The CDR3 reads CASSLFRGLVTEAFF. The CDR3 DNA is TGTGCCAGCAGCTTGTTTAGGGGGCTTGTAACTGAAGCTTTCTTT.

Comment on this clone: Additional DNA sequences in this sample encode the identical CDR3. V and J are TRBV6-5 and TRBJ2-7; 8 bases match TRBD1. Germline CDR1 reads MNHEY; CDR2 reads SVGAGI. The CDR3 spans 13 residues. V shed 6 bases and J 1 base; nucleotides not matched to a gene: 2. As DNA, the CDR3 is TGTGCCAGCAGGAGGACAGGGTCCTACGAGCAGTACTTC. The encoded protein is CASRRTGSYEQYF.

The gene calls are TRBV9 and TRBJ1-2; possible D gene TRBD1, 6 bases. V was cut by 2 bases and J by 7 bases, with 15 bases left in between. This CDR3 comprises 14 residues. The germline V gene has CDR1 SGDLS and CDR2 YYNGEE. CDR3 in amino acids: CASSVRRQDRGYTF. DNA for the CDR3: TGTGCCAGCAGCGTTAGGAGACAGGATCGTGGCTACACCTTC.